This is a list of T cell receptor beta chains from one sample in a study of cytomegalovirus exposure and HLA in healthy donors. Some clones are missing from TCRdb's copy, which holds only in-frame ones; the method was immunoSEQ multiplex PCR. The sample consists of around 53,000 clones, around 70% of them appearing once. Material for sequencing was PBMCs. Every receptor here comes from a man younger than 30 in good health and CMV-seronegative. Both conserved end residues are part of each CDR3. The D gene is left open where the match is weak. Rows may omit the clone size; those that give it use once, few, many or a size class.

NA TRBJ2-1 NA TRBV21-1 TGTGCCAGCAGCAAAGTTCAGGATGTGTTAATCTTC CASSKVQDVLIF
NA TRBJ1-5 NA TRBV7-8 TGTGCCAGCAGCACAGGTATTAGCAATCAGCCCCAGCATTTT CASSTGISNQPQHF
NA TRBJ2-2 NA TRBV15 TGTGCCACCGCCGCGAAGAACTACGGGGAGCTGTTTTTT CATAAKNYGELFF
NA TRBJ2-2 NA TRBV9 TGTGCCAGCAGCGTAGATCTGTCCGGGGAGCTGTTTTTT CASSVDLSGELFF
TRBD1 TRBJ2-2 few TRBV10-3 TGTGCCATCACCACGGACAGGGGGCAGTCCGGGGAGCTGTTTTTT CAITTDRGQSGELFF
NA TRBJ2-2 few TRBV29-1 TGCAGCGTCCTAACTAGCTGGAACACCGGGGAGCTGTTTTTT CSVLTSWNTGELFF
NA TRBJ2-3 NA TRBV7-3 TGTGCCAGCAGATCCTCGACTAGTCATACGCAGTATTTT CASRSSTSHTQYF
NA TRBJ1-5 few TRBV28 TGTGCCAGCATTCTCCAGGGCAATCAGCCCCAGCATTTT CASILQGNQPQHF
TRBD1 TRBJ1-5 NA TRBV7-8 TGTGCCAGCAGCTTAGGAACAGGGGGAGGCAATCAGCCCCAGCATTTT CASSLGTGGGNQPQHF
NA TRBJ2-7 NA TRBV4-1 TGCGCCAGCAGCCAGGGACCGGGACAAATTCTTTACGAGCAGTACTTC CASSQGPGQILYEQYF
TRBD1 TRBJ2-7 NA TRBV13 TGTGCCAGCAGCTCGTGGACAGGGAACTACGAGCAGTACTTC CASSSWTGNYEQYF
NA TRBJ1-2 NA TRBV2 TGTGCCAGCCTCGACGAAGTCCTAGATGGCTACACCTTC CASLDEVLDGYTF
TRBD2 TRBJ2-5 NA TRBV13 TGTGCCAGCAGCTGGGGACTAGCGGGGAGCAGAGAGACCCAGTACTTC CASSWGLAGSRETQYF
TRBD1 TRBJ1-2 NA TRBV29-1 TGCAGCGCCCCACCCCCGGGACAGTACTATGGCTACACCTTC CSAPPPGQYYGYTF
TRBD1 TRBJ2-6 NA TRBV7-6 TGTGCCAGCGGGGGGACAGGGCACAGCTCTGGGGCCAACGTCCTGACTTTC CASGGTGHSSGANVLTF
TRBD2 TRBJ2-2 NA TRBV4-2 TGTGCCAGCAGCGCCGGGACTAGCGGGGGTGCTGGGGAGCTGTTTTTT CASSAGTSGGAGELFF
TRBD1 TRBJ1-2 NA TRBV10-3 TGTGCCATCAGTGGACCCGGACAGGGTGGCGGCTACACCTTC CAISGPGQGGGYTF
NA TRBJ1-6 NA TRBV18 TGTGCCAGCTCACCACCATCAGGGGCTCCCTCTTATTCACCCCTCCACTTT CASSPPSGAPSYSPLHF
TRBD2 TRBJ2-3 few TRBV7-6 TGTGCCAGCAGCTCCAGGCGCGGGAGGGAGGCAGATACGCAGTATTTT CASSSRRGREADTQYF
NA TRBJ1-6 NA TRBV7-9 TGTGCCAGCACCGGACAGCTCCATAATTCACCCCTCCACTTT CASTGQLHNSPLHF
TRBD1 TRBJ2-7 once TRBV10-3 TGTGCCATCAGAGAAGGGGACAGGCTCTACGAGCAGTACTTC CAIREGDRLYEQYF
NA TRBJ1-1 few TRBV28 TGTGCCAGCACGCGGCAGCCGAACACTGAAGCTTTCTTT CASTRQPNTEAFF
NA TRBJ2-7 NA TRBV5-6 TGTGCCAGCAGCGGGAGTACACCCGACCCACCCTACGAGCAGTACTTC CASSGSTPDPPYEQYF
NA TRBJ2-7 NA TRBV28 TGTGCCAGCAGTCCCCCCCTTAACTACGAGCAGTACTTC CASSPPLNYEQYF
TRBD2 TRBJ2-1 NA TRBV4-3 TGCGCCAGCAGCCAAGATGCGACGGGAGGTAACAATGAGCAGTTCTTC CASSQDATGGNNEQFF
TRBD1 TRBJ2-7 NA TRBV6-5 TGTGCCAGCAGACCGACAGGGAACTCCTACGAGCAGTACTTC CASRPTGNSYEQYF
TRBD2 TRBJ2-7 NA TRBV19 TGTGCCAGTAGTATGAGACTAGCCAACTACGAGCAGTACTTC CASSMRLANYEQYF
NA TRBJ1-2 NA TRBV6-1 TGTGCCAGCAGTGATGAACGGGGGGCGTATGGCTACACCTTC CASSDERGAYGYTF
NA TRBJ2-6 few TRBV9 TGTGCCAGCAGCGTAGGTGGGGGCGCCGAGGCTGGGGCCAACGTCCTGACTTTC CASSVGGGAEAGANVLTF
NA TRBJ1-1 NA TRBV5-4 TGTGCCAGCAGCCAAGACAGGAACACTGAAGCTTTCTTT CASSQDRNTEAFF
NA TRBJ1-4 NA TRBV9 TGTGCCAGCAGCGTAGCGGCTGGGCCCGGCGAAAAACTGTTTTTT CASSVAAGPGEKLFF
NA TRBJ2-3 NA TRBV19 TGTGCCAGTAGTATCCAATTTAGAGATACGCAGTATTTT CASSIQFRDTQYF
TRBD2 TRBJ2-7 NA TRBV7-8 TGTGCCAGCAGCTTAGACACCCTCGGACTAGCGGGAAGCTACGAGCAGTACTTC CASSLDTLGLAGSYEQYF
NA TRBJ1-3 NA TRBV9 TGTGCCAGCACACAGACCGTCTCTGGAAACACCATATATTTT CASTQTVSGNTIYF
TRBD1 TRBJ1-4 NA TRBV7-2 TGTGCCAGCAGCCCCCGAGGGGACAGGGGGCGAGGATATGAAAAACTGTTTTTT CASSPRGDRGRGYEKLFF
TRBD2 TRBJ2-7 NA TRBV5-6 TGTGCCAGCAGCCCCTGGACTAGCGCGAGCTCCTACGAGCAGTACTTC CASSPWTSASSYEQYF
TRBD2 TRBJ2-1 NA TRBV9 TGTGCCAGCAGCGTAGATGCGGGAGGGTACAATGAGCAGTTCTTC CASSVDAGGYNEQFF
NA TRBJ1-1 few TRBV13 TGTGCCAGCAGCTTAGGAGGACAGCAGATGAACACTGAAGCTTTCTTT CASSLGGQQMNTEAFF
TRBD1 TRBJ2-2 NA TRBV7-7 TGTGCTAGCAGGCGACAGGGGACCGGGGAGCTGTTTTTT CASRRQGTGELFF
NA TRBJ2-6 once TRBV2 TGTGCCAGCAGAGGGGCCAGGGGAATTTCTGGGGCCAACGTCCTGACTTTC CASRGARGISGANVLTF
NA TRBJ2-2 once TRBV5-6 TGTGCCAGCAGCTTTAATCTGTTCGCCGGGGAGCTGTTTTTT CASSFNLFAGELFF
NA TRBJ1-1 NA TRBV19 TGTGCCAGTAGCGGGAGTCTGGGAAACACTGAAGCTTTCTTT CASSGSLGNTEAFF
TRBD1 TRBJ1-4 NA TRBV5-4 TGTGCCAGCAGCCCAGACAGGGGGCATAGTGAAAAACTGTTTTTT CASSPDRGHSEKLFF
NA TRBJ2-7 few TRBV4-2 TGTGCCAGCAGCCAAGGAAGGATAGCCTGCTCCTACGAGCAGTACTTC CASSQGRIACSYEQYF
TRBD1 TRBJ1-1 NA TRBV28 TGTGCCAGCAGTACCCGACAGGGAGGCCTCACTGAAGCTTTCTTT CASSTRQGGLTEAFF
TRBD1 TRBJ1-5 NA TRBV7-8 TGTGCCAGCAGTCCCGGGACAGGGACCTTGCCCCAGCATTTT CASSPGTGTLPQHF
NA TRBJ2-2 NA TRBV6-5 TGTGCCACTCGCGGCCAATCCTCCGGGGAGCTGTTTTTT CATRGQSSGELFF
NA TRBJ2-5 once TRBV30 TGTGCCTGGAAAGGAAGCGGGCGGACCCAGTACTTC CAWKGSGRTQYF
NA TRBJ2-3 once TRBV4-1 TGCGCCAGCAGCCAACGTCTAGAAGATACGCAGTATTTT CASSQRLEDTQYF
NA TRBJ2-2 NA TRBV7-9 TGTGCCAGCAGACTGGGAGGCTCCGGGGAGCTGTTTTTT CASRLGGSGELFF
NA TRBJ2-1 NA TRBV30 TGTGCCTGGAGTGTACTCGATGAGCAGTTCTTC CAWSVLDEQFF
TRBD1 TRBJ2-1 once TRBV5-6 TGTGCCAGCAGCTTGCCGGGACAGGGGGCGGGGGTCTCCTACAATGAGCAGTTCTTC CASSLPGQGAGVSYNEQFF
NA TRBJ2-5 NA TRBV4-3 TGCGCCAGCAGCCAAGATCGGGGAGAGACCCAGTACTTC CASSQDRGETQYF
NA TRBJ2-7 NA TRBV19 TGTGCCAGTTGCGACTCCACAGGGTCTGGCGAGCAGTACTTC CASCDSTGSGEQYF
TRBD1 TRBJ2-5 once TRBV18 TGTGCCAGCTCAAGAGACAGGGGGGAGACCCAGTACTTC CASSRDRGETQYF